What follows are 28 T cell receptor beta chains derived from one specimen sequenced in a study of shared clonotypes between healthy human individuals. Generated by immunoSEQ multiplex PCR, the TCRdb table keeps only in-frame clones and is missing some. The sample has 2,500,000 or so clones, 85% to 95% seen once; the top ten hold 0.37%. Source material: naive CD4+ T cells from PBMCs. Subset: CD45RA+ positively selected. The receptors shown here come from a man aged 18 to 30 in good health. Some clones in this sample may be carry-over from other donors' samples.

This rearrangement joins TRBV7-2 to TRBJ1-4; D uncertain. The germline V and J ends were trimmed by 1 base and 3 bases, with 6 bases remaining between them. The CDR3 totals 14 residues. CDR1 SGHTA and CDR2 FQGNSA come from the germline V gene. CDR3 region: CASSLGTSNEKLFF. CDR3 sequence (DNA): TGTGCCAGCAGCTTAGGTACCTCTAATGAAAAACTGTTTTTT.

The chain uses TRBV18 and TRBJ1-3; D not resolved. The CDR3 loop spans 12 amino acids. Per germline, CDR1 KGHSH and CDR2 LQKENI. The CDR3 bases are TGTGCTACGGGCAATAATGGAAACACCATATATTTT. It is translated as CATGNNGNTIYF.

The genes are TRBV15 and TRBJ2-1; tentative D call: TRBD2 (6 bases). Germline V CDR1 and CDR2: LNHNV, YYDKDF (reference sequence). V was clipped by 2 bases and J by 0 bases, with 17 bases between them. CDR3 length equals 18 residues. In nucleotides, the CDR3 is TGTGCCACCAGCAGATCGCCCCCGGGACTCAGCTCCTACAATGAGCAGTTCTTC. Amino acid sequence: CATSRSPPGLSSYNEQFF. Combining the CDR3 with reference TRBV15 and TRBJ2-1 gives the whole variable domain DAMVIQNPRYQVTQFGKPVTLSCSQTLNHNVMYWYQQKSSQAPKLLFHYYDKDFNNEADTPDNFQSRRPNTSFCFLDIRSPGLGDTAMYLCATSRSPPGLSSYNEQFFGPGTRLTVL.

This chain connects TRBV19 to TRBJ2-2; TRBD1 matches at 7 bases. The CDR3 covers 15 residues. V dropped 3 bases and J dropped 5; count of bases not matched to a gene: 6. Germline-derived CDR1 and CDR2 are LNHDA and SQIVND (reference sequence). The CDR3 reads CASSILPGGTGELFF. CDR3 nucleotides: TGTGCCAGTAGTATTTTGCCAGGGGGTACCGGGGAGCTGTTTTTT.

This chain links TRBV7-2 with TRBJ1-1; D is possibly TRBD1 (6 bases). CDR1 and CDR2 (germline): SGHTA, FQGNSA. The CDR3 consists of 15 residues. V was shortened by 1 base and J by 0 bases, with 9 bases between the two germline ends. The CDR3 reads CASSLGWDMNTEAFF. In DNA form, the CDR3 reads TGTGCCAGCAGCTTAGGGTGGGACATGAACACTGAAGCTTTCTTT. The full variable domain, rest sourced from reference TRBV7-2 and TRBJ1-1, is GAGVSQSPSNKVTEKGKDVELRCDPISGHTALYWYRQSLGQGLEFLIYFQGNSAPDKSGLPSDRFSAERTGGSVSTLTIQRTQQEDSAVYLCASSLGWDMNTEAFFGQGTRLTVV.

CDR3 loop: CSAGQTYEQYF. DNA of the CDR3: TGCAGCGCCGGACAGACCTACGAGCAGTACTTC. The chain combines TRBV29-1 with TRBJ2-5; possibly TRBD1 for D (6 bases). The J call is doubtful: the DNA matches TRBJ2-7 better. The CDR3 extends over 11 amino acids. CDR1 SQVTM and CDR2 ANQGSEA come from the germline V gene.

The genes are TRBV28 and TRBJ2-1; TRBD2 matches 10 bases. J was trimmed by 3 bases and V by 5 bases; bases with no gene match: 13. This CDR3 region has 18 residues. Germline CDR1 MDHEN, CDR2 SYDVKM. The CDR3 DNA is TGTGCCAGCAGTCCAGGGGCCAAGCGGGAGGGTTTCTACAATGAGCAGTTCTTC. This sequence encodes CASSPGAKREGFYNEQFF.

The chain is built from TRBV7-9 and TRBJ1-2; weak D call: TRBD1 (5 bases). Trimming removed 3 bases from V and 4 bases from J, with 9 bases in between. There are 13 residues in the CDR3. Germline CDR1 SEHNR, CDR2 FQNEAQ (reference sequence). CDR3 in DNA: TGTGCCAGCAGCTTGACAGACTTCTATGGCTACACCTTC. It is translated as CASSLTDFYGYTF.

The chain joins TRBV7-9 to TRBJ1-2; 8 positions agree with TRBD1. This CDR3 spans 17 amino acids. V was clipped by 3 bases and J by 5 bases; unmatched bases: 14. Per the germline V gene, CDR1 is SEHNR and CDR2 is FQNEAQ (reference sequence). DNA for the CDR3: TGTGCCAGCAGCTTCAATAACCCAGGGGGCTTGAGATATGGCTACACCTTC. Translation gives CASSFNNPGGLRYGYTF.

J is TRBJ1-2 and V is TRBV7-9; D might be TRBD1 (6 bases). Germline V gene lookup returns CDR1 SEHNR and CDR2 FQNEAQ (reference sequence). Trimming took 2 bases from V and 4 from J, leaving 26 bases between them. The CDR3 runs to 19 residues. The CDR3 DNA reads TGTGCCAGCAGCTTATTAAGATTAACAGGGAAAAGCCCCCTCTATGGCTACACCTTC. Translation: CASSLLRLTGKSPLYGYTF.

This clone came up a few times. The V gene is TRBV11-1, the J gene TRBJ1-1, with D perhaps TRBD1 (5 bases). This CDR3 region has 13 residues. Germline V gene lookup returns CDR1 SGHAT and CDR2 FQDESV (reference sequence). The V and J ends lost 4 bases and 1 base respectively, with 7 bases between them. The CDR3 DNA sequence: TGTGCCAGCAGCTATACAGGGAACACTGAAGCTTTCTTT. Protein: CASSYTGNTEAFF.

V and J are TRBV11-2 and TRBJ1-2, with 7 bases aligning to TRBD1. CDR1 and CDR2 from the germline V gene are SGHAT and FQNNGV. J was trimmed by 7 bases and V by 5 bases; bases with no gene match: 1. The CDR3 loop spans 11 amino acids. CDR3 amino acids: CASSQGGGYTF. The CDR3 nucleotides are TGTGCCAGCAGCCAGGGGGGTGGCTACACCTTC. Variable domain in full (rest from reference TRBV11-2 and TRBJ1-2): EAGVAQSPRYKIIEKRQSVAFWCNPISGHATLYWYQQILGQGPKLLIQFQNNGVVDDSQLPKDRFSAERLKGVDSTLKIQPAKLEDSAVYLCASSQGGGYTFGSGTRLTVV.

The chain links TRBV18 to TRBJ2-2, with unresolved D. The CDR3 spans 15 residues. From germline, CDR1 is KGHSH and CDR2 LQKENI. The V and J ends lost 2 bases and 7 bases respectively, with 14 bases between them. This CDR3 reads CASSPTQVIGGELFF. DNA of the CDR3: TGTGCCAGCTCACCAACCCAGGTGATCGGCGGGGAGCTGTTTTTT.

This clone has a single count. In DNA, the CDR3 is TGTGCCAGCAGTTCGGACAGGAACTCCTATGGCTACACCTTC. This encodes CASSSDRNSYGYTF. The rearrangement uses TRBV27 and TRBJ1-2; 7 nucleotides line up with TRBD1. With 4 bases clipped from V and 4 bases from J, the junction kept 6 bases outside the gene matches. The CDR3 has 14 amino acids. Germline values: CDR1 MNHEY, CDR2 SMNVEV (reference sequence).

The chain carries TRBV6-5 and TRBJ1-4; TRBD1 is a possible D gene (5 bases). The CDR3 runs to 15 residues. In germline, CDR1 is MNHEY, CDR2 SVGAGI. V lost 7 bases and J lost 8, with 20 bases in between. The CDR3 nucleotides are TGTGCCAGCACCGATAGGGGTAGCGGCCAGGAAAAACTGTTTTTT. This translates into CASTDRGSGQEKLFF.

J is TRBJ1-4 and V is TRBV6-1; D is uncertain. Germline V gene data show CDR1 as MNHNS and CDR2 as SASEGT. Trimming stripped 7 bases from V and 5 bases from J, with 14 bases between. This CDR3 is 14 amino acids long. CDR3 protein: CASIREQRNEKLFF. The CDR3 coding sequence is TGTGCCAGCATTAGGGAACAGCGAAATGAAAAACTGTTTTTT.

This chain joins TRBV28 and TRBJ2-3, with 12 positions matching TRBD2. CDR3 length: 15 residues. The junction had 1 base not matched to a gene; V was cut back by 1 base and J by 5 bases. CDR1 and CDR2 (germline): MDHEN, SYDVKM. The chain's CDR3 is CASSLSSGGVDTQYF. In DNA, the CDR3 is TGTGCCAGCAGTTTATCTAGCGGGGGGGTAGATACGCAGTATTTT.

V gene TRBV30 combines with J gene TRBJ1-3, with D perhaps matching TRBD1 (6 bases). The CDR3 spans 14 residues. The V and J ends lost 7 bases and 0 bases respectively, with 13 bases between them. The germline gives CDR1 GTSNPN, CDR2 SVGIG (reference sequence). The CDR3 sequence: CAYSTGSSGNTIYF. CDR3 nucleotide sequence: TGTGCCTATTCTACAGGGTCCTCTGGAAACACCATATATTTT.

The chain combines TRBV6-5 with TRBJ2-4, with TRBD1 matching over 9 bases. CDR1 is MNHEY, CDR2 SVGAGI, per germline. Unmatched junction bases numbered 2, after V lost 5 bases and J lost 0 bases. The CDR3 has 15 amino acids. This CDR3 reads CASSRTGVAKNIQYF. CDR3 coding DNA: TGTGCCAGCAGTCGGACAGGGGTAGCCAAAAACATTCAGTACTTC.

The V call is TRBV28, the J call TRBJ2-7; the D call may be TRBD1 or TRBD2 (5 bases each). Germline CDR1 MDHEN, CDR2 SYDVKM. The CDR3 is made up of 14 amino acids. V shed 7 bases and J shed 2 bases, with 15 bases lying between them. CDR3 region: CASTGALKPYEQYF. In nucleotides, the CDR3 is TGTGCCAGCACCGGGGCCCTAAAACCCTACGAGCAGTACTTC.

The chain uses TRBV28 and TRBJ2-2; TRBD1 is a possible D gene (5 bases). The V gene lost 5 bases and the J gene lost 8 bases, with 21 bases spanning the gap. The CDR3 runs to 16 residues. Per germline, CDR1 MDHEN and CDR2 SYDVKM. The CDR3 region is CASSIRGYGSRGELFF. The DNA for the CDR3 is TGTGCCAGCAGTATTAGGGGTTACGGGTCGAGAGGGGAGCTGTTTTTT.

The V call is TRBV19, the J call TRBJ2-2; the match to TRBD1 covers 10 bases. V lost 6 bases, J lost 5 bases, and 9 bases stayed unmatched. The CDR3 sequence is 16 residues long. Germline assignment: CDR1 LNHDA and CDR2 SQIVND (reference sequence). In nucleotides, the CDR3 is TGTGCCAGTAGACCCGTGGACAGGGGGAATACCGGGGAGCTGTTTTTT. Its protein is CASRPVDRGNTGELFF.

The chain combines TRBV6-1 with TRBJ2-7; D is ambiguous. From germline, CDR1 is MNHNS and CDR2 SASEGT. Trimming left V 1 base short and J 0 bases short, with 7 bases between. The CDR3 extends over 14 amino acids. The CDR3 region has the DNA TGTGCCAGCAGTGAAGGCTGGGACTCCTACGAGCAGTACTTC. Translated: CASSEGWDSYEQYF.

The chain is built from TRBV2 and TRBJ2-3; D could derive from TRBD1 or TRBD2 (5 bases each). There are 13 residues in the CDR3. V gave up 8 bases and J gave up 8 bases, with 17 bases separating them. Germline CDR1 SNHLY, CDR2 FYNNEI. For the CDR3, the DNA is TGTGCCAGCGAGACGAGGGACCCCGGTACGCAGTATTTT. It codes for CASETRDPGTQYF.

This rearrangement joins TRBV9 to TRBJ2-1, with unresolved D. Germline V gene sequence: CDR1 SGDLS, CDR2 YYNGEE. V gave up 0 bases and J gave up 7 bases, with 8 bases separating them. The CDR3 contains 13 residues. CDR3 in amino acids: CASSVAYRNEQFF. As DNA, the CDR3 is TGTGCCAGCAGCGTAGCTTATCGGAATGAGCAGTTCTTC.

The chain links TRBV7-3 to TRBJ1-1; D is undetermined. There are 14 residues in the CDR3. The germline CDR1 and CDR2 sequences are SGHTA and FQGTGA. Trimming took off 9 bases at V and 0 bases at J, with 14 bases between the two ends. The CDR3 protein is CASQAGPLNTEAFF. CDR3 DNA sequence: TGTGCCAGTCAAGCAGGACCACTGAACACTGAAGCTTTCTTT.

Written as DNA, the CDR3 is TGTGCCAGCATTCCAAGTACGGGGACCTATGGCTACACCTTC. Its translation: CASIPSTGTYGYTF. This chain links TRBV6-6 with TRBJ1-2; possible D gene TRBD1, 5 bases. The CDR3 length is 14 residues. The germline gives CDR1 MNHNY, CDR2 SVGAGI (reference sequence). With 7 bases removed from V and 4 bases from J, the gap between germline ends came to 16 bases.

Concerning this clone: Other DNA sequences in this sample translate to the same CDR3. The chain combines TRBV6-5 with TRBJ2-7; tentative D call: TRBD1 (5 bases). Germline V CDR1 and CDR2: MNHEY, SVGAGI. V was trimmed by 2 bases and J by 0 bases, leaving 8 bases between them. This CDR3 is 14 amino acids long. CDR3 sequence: CASSYRGDSYEQYF. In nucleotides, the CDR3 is TGTGCCAGCAGTTACAGGGGCGACTCCTACGAGCAGTACTTC.